The source of this T cell receptor (beta chain) is a study of identical twins. Whole-study results and caveats: Less excess twin sharing appeared in beta out-of-frame sequences. Models came in too low on out-of-frame TCR alpha sharing in monozygotic twins. In cord blood, abundant beta clonotypes had fewer insertions; memory showed no trend.

In TCRdb, the 5' RACE reads were re-called with MiXCR into one record per CDR3 protein. This table has some 660,000 distinct CDR3 sequences, under 9% appearing once. Healthy Caucasian donors formed the entire cohort. Remarks on this clonotype: The antigen is unknown.

The sample was also linked to a second study, of yellow fever vaccine responses in identical twins.

This receptor was identified in a woman under 30 in good health. Sequences were obtained from PBMCs.

This CDR3 reads CSVWGPPPTDTQYF. The CDR3 coding sequence is TGCAGCGTTTGGGGCCCCCCGCCCACAGATACGCAGTATTTT. The J gene is TRBJ2-3, the V gene TRBV29-1, with D possibly matching TRBD1 (5 bases). V shed 5 bases and J shed 2 bases, with 14 bases lying between them. Germline V gene sequence: CDR1 SQVTM, CDR2 ANQGSEA. The CDR3 runs 14 residues.